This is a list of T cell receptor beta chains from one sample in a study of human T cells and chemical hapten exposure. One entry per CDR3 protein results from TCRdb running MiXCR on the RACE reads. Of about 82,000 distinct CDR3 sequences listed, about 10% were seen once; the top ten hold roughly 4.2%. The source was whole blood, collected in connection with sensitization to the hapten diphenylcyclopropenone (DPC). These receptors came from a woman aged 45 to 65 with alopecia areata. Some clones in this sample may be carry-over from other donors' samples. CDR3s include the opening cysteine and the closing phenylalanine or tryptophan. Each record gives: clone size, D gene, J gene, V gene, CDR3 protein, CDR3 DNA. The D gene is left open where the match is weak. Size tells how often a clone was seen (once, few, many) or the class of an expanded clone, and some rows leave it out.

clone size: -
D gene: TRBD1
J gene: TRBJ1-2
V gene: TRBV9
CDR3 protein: CASSPGQTSYGYTF
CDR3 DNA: TGTGCCAGCAGCCCGGGACAGACCTCCTATGGCTACACCTTC

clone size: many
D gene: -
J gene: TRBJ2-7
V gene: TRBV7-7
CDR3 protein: CASSFGSSYEQYF
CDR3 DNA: TGTGCTAGCAGCTTTGGGAGCTCCTACGAGCAGTACTTC

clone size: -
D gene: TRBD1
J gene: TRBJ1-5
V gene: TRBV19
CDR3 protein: CASSGTGYNQPQHF
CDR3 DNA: TGTGCCAGTAGTGGGACAGGTTATAATCAGCCCCAGCATTTT

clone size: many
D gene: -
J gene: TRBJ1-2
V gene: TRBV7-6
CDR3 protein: CASSSIVSGYTF
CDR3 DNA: TGTGCCAGCAGCTCAATCGTCAGTGGCTACACCTTC

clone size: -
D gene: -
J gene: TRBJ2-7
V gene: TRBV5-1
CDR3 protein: CASSLVGGGSYEQYF
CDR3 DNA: TGCGCCAGCAGCTTGGTTGGGGGAGGCTCCTACGAGCAGTACTTC

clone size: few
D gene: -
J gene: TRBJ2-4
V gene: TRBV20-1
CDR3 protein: CSGVVGVQTKNIQYF
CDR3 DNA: TGCAGTGGGGTTGTCGGCGTCCAAACCAAAAACATTCAGTACTTC

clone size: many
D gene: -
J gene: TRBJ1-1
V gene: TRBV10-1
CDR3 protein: CAFPTDVGEDTEAFF
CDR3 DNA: TGCGCCTTTCCAACAGATGTTGGGGAAGACACTGAAGCTTTCTTT

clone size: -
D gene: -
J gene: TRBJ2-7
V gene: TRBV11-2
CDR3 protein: CASSLDGQPYEQYF
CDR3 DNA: TGTGCCAGCAGCTTAGACGGACAACCATACGAGCAGTACTTC

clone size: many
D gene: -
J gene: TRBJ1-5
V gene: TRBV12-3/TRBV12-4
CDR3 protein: CASNRRDSNQPQHF
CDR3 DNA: TGTGCCAGCAACCGCCGGGACAGCAATCAGCCCCAGCATTTT

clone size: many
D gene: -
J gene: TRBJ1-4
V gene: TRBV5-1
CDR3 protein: CASSDLQEEKLFF
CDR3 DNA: TGCGCCAGCAGCGATTTACAAGAGGAAAAACTGTTTTTT

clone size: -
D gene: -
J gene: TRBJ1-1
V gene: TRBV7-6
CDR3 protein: CASSPNQGSTEAFF
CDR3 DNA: TGTGCCAGCAGCCCGAACCAGGGAAGCACTGAAGCTTTCTTT

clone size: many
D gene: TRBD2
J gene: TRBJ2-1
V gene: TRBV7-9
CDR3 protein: CASSLAVSSGVQFF
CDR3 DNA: TGTGCCAGCAGCTTAGCGGTGTCTAGCGGGGTGCAGTTCTTC

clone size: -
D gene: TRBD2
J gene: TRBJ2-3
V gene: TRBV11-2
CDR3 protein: CASSLRRTSGESQYF
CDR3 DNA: TGTGCCAGCAGCTTAAGAAGGACTAGCGGGGAGTCGCAGTATTTT

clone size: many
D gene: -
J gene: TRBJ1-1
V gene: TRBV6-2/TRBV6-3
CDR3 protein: CASGVTAGVYTEAFF
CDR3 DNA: TGTGCCAGCGGAGTTACGGCAGGGGTTTATACTGAAGCTTTCTTT

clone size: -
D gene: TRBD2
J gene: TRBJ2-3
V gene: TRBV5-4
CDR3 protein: CASSLAGGDSDTQYF
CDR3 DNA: TGTGCCAGCAGCTTGGCCGGGGGGGATAGCGATACGCAGTATTTT

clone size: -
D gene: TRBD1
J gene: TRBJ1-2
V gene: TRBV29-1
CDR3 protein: CSVEGVEGQGYDGYTF
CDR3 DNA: TGCAGCGTTGAAGGAGTGGAGGGACAGGGTTATGATGGCTACACCTTC

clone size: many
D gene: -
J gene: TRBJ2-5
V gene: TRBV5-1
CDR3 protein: CASSGSQETQYF
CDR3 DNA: TGCGCCAGCAGCGGCAGCCAAGAGACCCAGTACTTC